This TCR beta chain was profiled in a study of blood T cell repertoires in COVID-19. Overall study: Some COVID-19 samples were acute and others convalescent; all came from the United States, Italy and Spain. Sources were T cells, B-cell-depleted T cells, or PBMCs; the material itself was cDNA or gDNA.

The repertoire was sequenced with immunoSEQ multiplex PCR; TCRdb's copy has only in-frame clones and lacks some. The profile covers almost 500,000 clones, with approximately 91% appearing a single time and under 9.5% taken by the ten largest. Clinical history reported by participants formed the basis on which cohorts were assigned. Two negative PCRs, clearance, or symptom resolution characterized the recovered Cohort 3 donors. Between the trimmed V and J ends, which lost 3 bases and 2 bases, there was a span of 5 bases. The CDR3 consists of 12 residues. Germline CDR1 and CDR2: SNHLY and FYNNEI. The sequence derives from a woman aged 55-70 years who had recovered from COVID-19. V usage is TRBV2 and J usage is TRBJ2-7, with D unclear. Sequencing input: PBMCs or T cells enriched from blood (not recorded which). The CDR3 coding sequence is TGTGCCAGCAGTGACAGTCCCTACGAGCAGTACTTC. It yields the protein CASSDSPYEQYF.